Sequencing of this T cell receptor (beta chain) was carried out in a study of T cells in Graves' hyperthyroidism and ophthalmopathy. In the study overall: The blood sample was taken at first diagnosis, before treatment began.

This clonotype was counted a single time. The junction shows a germline mismatch at one end, possibly a read error. The V gene's germline CDR1 is MDHEN and CDR2 SYDVKM. The CDR3 extends over 14 amino acids. Uncontrolled infection, other autoimmune disease, pregnancy or lactation disqualified patients from enrolment. Each diagnosis drew on symptoms, thyroxine, TRAb, thyroid ultrasound and orbital computed tomography findings. The TCR beta CDR3 regions underwent amplification using RNA transcripts as the source. The study used the HTBI primer set for a first-round RT-PCR of the TCR CDR3. TCRdb processed the multiplex PCR reads anew with MiXCR; each CDR3 protein has one entry. This table holds hundreds of thousands of distinct CDR3 sequences, 13% to 15% found once.

The rearrangement joins TRBV28 to TRBJ1-2; D not certain. The receptor's source is a woman between 45 and 60 years old with Graves' ophthalmopathy. Sequenced input: blood. The CDR3 sequence is CASGLGGTNYGYTF. The CDR3 coding sequence is TGTGCCAGCGGTTTGGGAGGAACTAACTATGGCTACACCTTC.